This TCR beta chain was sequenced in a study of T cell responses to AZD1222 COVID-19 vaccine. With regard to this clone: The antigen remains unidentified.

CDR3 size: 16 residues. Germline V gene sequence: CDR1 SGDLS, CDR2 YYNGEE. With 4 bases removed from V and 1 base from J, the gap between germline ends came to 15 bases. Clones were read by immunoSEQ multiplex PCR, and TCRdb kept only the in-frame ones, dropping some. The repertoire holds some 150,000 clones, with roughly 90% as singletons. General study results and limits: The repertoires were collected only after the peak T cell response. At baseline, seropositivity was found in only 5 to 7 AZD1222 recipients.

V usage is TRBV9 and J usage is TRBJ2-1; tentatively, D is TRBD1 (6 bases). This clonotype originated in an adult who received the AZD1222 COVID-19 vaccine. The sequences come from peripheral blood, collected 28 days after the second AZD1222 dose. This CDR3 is CASSPRQVLSYNEQFF. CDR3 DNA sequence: TGTGCCAGCAGCCCCCGACAGGTTCTGTCCTACAATGAGCAGTTCTTC.